This is a list of T cell receptor beta chains from one sample in a study of cytomegalovirus exposure and HLA in healthy donors. Profiled with immunoSEQ multiplex PCR; TCRdb holds only in-frame clones, not every one. The sample holds 120,000 to 150,000 clones; approximately 73% are singletons and the top ten take approximately 1.6%. The specimen was PBMCs. These receptors all stem from a woman aged 18-35 years in good health and CMV-seronegative. CDR3s include the opening cysteine and the closing phenylalanine or tryptophan. Fields, in order: CDR3 length, V gene, J gene, clone size, D gene, CDR3 DNA, CDR3 protein. D genes are given only for firm matches. A row's size may be missing; if present it is once, few, many or a size class.

>13|TRBV5-5|TRBJ1-1|-|-
TGTGCCAGCCAGCTGGGGCGGGGCACTGAAGCTTTCTTT
CASQLGRGTEAFF
>15|TRBV4-2|TRBJ2-1|-|TRBD2
TGTGCCAGCAGTCAGACTAGCGGGGGGGCATATGAGCAGTTCTTC
CASSQTSGGAYEQFF
>13|TRBV18|TRBJ1-5|-|-
TGTGCCAGCTCACCGTCCGGGAACCAGCCCCAGCATTTT
CASSPSGNQPQHF
>16|TRBV19|TRBJ1-5|-|TRBD1
TGTGCCAGTAACCCCCGAGGGACAGGGAGCAATCAGCCCCAGCATTTT
CASNPRGTGSNQPQHF
>11|TRBV29-1|TRBJ1-1|-|TRBD1
TGCAGCGTCGCGACAGGGAATGAAGCTTTCTTT
CSVATGNEAFF
>16|TRBV7-2|TRBJ2-3|-|-
TGTGCCAGCAGCTTATCTGGGGCAACATTCACAGATACGCAGTATTTT
CASSLSGATFTDTQYF
>16|TRBV28|TRBJ2-7|-|TRBD2
TGTGCCAGCAGTTTACCCACGACTAGCGGGGGTTACGAGCAGTACTTC
CASSLPTTSGGYEQYF
>14|TRBV11-2|TRBJ1-2|once|-
TGTGCCAGCAGCTTAGCTCTTCGGGGAGGGGGCTACACCTTC
CASSLALRGGGYTF
>11|TRBV6-1|TRBJ1-2|-|-
TGTGCCAGCAGCCTTGATGGCCAGTCCACCTTC
CASSLDGQSTF
>15|TRBV28|TRBJ1-5|-|TRBD1
TGTGCCAGCAGTTCACTAGATACAGGGGATCAGCCCCAGCATTTT
CASSSLDTGDQPQHF
>13|TRBV13|TRBJ2-1|-|-
TGTGCCAGCAGCTTAAGCCTCGGCAATGAGCAGTTCTTC
CASSLSLGNEQFF
>14|TRBV7-8|TRBJ2-5|once|-
TGTGCCAGCAGCTTAGATTTAGGGGTGGGGACCCAGTACTTC
CASSLDLGVGTQYF
>13|TRBV7-3|TRBJ2-1|-|TRBD1
TGTGCCAGCAGCCCGGACAGGTACAATGAGCAGTTCTTC
CASSPDRYNEQFF
>14|TRBV5-6|TRBJ1-1|-|-
TGTGCCAGCAGCTTGACAGGAGATGTGTACGGAGCTTTCTTT
CASSLTGDVYGAFF
>14|TRBV27|TRBJ2-3|-|TRBD2
TGTGCCAGCAGTTGGACTAGCCGGACAGATACGCAGTATTTT
CASSWTSRTDTQYF
>18|TRBV2|TRBJ1-5|-|TRBD1
TGTGCCAGCAGTTACTCAGGGGGCATTCATCCCCCTATCCAGCCCCAGCATTTT
CASSYSGGIHPPIQPQHF
>15|TRBV7-8|TRBJ1-2|-|-
TGTGCCAGCAGCTCACAGGAGGGATACGACTATGGCTACACCTTC
CASSSQEGYDYGYTF
>17|TRBV9|TRBJ2-1|-|TRBD2
TGTGCCAGCAGCGTAGCCGGACTAGCGGGCGGGTACAATGAGCAGTTCTTC
CASSVAGLAGGYNEQFF
>16|TRBV18|TRBJ1-1|-|-
TGTGCCAGCTCACCCCGTTTACAGGGAACGAACACTGAAGCTTTCTTT
CASSPRLQGTNTEAFF
>14|TRBV29-1|TRBJ2-1|-|TRBD2
TGCAGCGTTCGGACTAGCGGGGGGTACAATGAGCAGTTCTTC
CSVRTSGGYNEQFF
>13|TRBV9|TRBJ2-5|-|-
TGTGCCAGCAGCGTCGGCGGGGAAGAGACCCAGTACTTC
CASSVGGEETQYF
>15|TRBV4-1|TRBJ2-3|few|-
TGCGCCAGCAGCCAAGAACGGTGGAGCACAGATACGCAGTATTTT
CASSQERWSTDTQYF
>14|TRBV27|TRBJ1-1|medium-sized|-
TGTGCCAGCAGTTTGTGGAGGATGAACACTGAAGCTTTCTTT
CASSLWRMNTEAFF
>11|TRBV6-5|TRBJ2-6|-|-
TGTGCCAGCAGTTACGAGCGCGTCCTGACTTTC
CASSYERVLTF
>11|TRBV20-1|TRBJ1-2|-|-
TGCAGTGCTATCGGACAGTATGGCTACACCTTC
CSAIGQYGYTF
>15|TRBV27|TRBJ2-5|-|TRBD1
TGTGCCAGCATGACAGGGGCCCTTATCCAAGAGACCCAGTACTTC
CASMTGALIQETQYF
>16|TRBV7-2|TRBJ2-1|-|TRBD2
TGTGCCAGCAGCCCCATCGGCGGGGGCTCCTACAATGAGCAGTTCTTC
CASSPIGGGSYNEQFF
>13|TRBV7-2|TRBJ1-6|-|TRBD1
TGTGCCAGCAGGGACAGGGAGTATTCACCCCTCCACTTT
CASRDREYSPLHF
>11|TRBV4-1|TRBJ1-1|few|-
TGCGCCAGCAGCCAGGGGGCAAAAGCTTTCTTT
CASSQGAKAFF
>16|TRBV18|TRBJ2-1|-|TRBD2
TGTGCCAGCTCACCCACTAGCGTCGTTTCCTACAATGAGCAGTTCTTC
CASSPTSVVSYNEQFF
>11|TRBV28|TRBJ2-1|-|-
TGTGCCAGCAGCCTGGACTTATCGCAGTTCTTC
CASSLDLSQFF
>15|TRBV4-3|TRBJ1-6|-|TRBD1
TGCGCCAGCAGCCTACGGGACAGGGATAATTCACCCCTCCACTTT
CASSLRDRDNSPLHF
>13|TRBV19|TRBJ1-2|-|TRBD1
TGTGCCAGTAGTCCACAGGGGAACTATGGCTACACCTTC
CASSPQGNYGYTF
>15|TRBV5-8|TRBJ2-6|-|-
TGTGCCAGCAGTTTTCAGGGAACTGGGGCCAACGTCCTGACTTTC
CASSFQGTGANVLTF
>14|TRBV5-1|TRBJ2-7|-|-
TGCGCCAGCAGCTTGTCAGGCAGGGAGGACGAGCAGTACTTC
CASSLSGREDEQYF
>12|TRBV5-1|TRBJ1-1|-|-
TGCGCCAGCAGATCACAAAACACTGAAGCTTTCTTT
CASRSQNTEAFF
>15|TRBV7-9|TRBJ1-2|-|TRBD1
TGTGCCAGCAGCTTAGGAAGGACAGGAAACTATGGCTACACCTTC
CASSLGRTGNYGYTF
>13|TRBV6-5|TRBJ1-2|-|-
TGTGCCAGCAGGCCCGCGTTGCGGGCTGGCTACACCTTC
CASRPALRAGYTF
>15|TRBV2|TRBJ2-7|few|TRBD1
TGTGCCAGCAGCCAAGACAGGGCGGTCTCCTACGAGCAGTACTTC
CASSQDRAVSYEQYF
>16|TRBV4-3|TRBJ2-7|-|TRBD1
TGCGCCAGCAGCCAACAAGTGGGACAGGTCGCCTACGAGCAGTACTTC
CASSQQVGQVAYEQYF
>14|TRBV19|TRBJ1-5|-|TRBD1
TGTGCCAGTAGTCGCGAACAGGGGGATCAGCCCCAGCATTTT
CASSREQGDQPQHF
>16|TRBV5-1|TRBJ1-2|-|TRBD1
TGCGCCAGCAGCTCCCAGACAGGGGGCGAGAACTATGGCTACACCTTC
CASSSQTGGENYGYTF
>14|TRBV7-2|TRBJ1-2|many|-
TGTGCCAGCAGCTCAACGTTTCGGGGGTATGGCTACACCTTC
CASSSTFRGYGYTF
>14|TRBV6-5|TRBJ2-2|-|-
TGTGCCAGCAGTTACTGGAGTGCCACCGGGGAGCTGTTTTTT
CASSYWSATGELFF
>11|TRBV5-4|TRBJ2-1|once|-
TGTGCCAGCAGCCGCAGGGATGAGCAGTTCTTC
CASSRRDEQFF
>13|TRBV7-9|TRBJ2-3|-|-
TGTGCCAGCAGCCGAGCCGGCACAGATACGCAGTATTTT
CASSRAGTDTQYF
>16|TRBV10-3|TRBJ1-2|-|-
TGTGCCATCAGTGAGTTTAGCACCTTGACTGACTATGGCTACACCTTC
CAISEFSTLTDYGYTF
>15|TRBV2|TRBJ2-7|-|TRBD1
TGTGCCAGCAGTGAAGAGGGACAGGGGGACTACGAGCAGTACTTC
CASSEEGQGDYEQYF